The rows below give T cell receptor beta chains drawn from one sample of a study of cytomegalovirus exposure and HLA in healthy donors. Method: immunoSEQ multiplex PCR; TCRdb's copy keeps in-frame clones and lacks some. Of around 150,000 clones detected, around 79% appear once; the ten largest clones hold just under 6.5%. The sample taken for sequencing was PBMCs. The source is a middle-aged man in good health and CMV-seropositive. The CDR3 runs from the conserved cysteine through the conserved F or W. A D gene is named only where the DNA matches it firmly. A row's size may be missing; if present it is once, few, many or a size class.

TRBJ2-2 | . | 18 | TRBD2 | TRBV2 | CASSELSAGAWNTGELFF | TGTGCCAGCAGTGAACTTTCAGCGGGAGCCTGGAACACCGGGGAGCTGTTTTTT
TRBJ2-5 | . | 15 | TRBD1 | TRBV16 | CASSRAHRGQETQYF | TGTGCCAGCAGCCGGGCTCACAGGGGACAAGAGACCCAGTACTTC
TRBJ2-1 | . | 14 | TRBD2 | TRBV25-1 | CASSLAGFYNEQFF | TGTGCCAGCAGTCTAGCGGGATTTTACAATGAGCAGTTCTTC
TRBJ1-3 | . | 14 | . | TRBV29-1 | CSVAIQGMGNTIYF | TGCAGCGTCGCCATACAGGGAATGGGAAACACCATATATTTT
TRBJ2-6 | . | 16 | . | TRBV7-2 | CASSSGLSPGANVLTF | TGTGCCAGCTCCAGCGGGCTGAGCCCTGGGGCCAACGTCCTGACTTTC
TRBJ1-1 | few | 14 | TRBD1 | TRBV7-2 | CASSPDRGRTEAFF | TGTGCCAGCAGCCCCGACAGGGGAAGGACTGAAGCTTTCTTT
TRBJ2-7 | once | 12 | . | TRBV28 | CASRLNSYEQYF | TGTGCCAGCCGACTGAACTCCTACGAGCAGTACTTC
TRBJ2-1 | . | 15 | TRBD2 | TRBV14 | CASSAPGLASGEQFF | TGTGCCAGCAGCGCGCCGGGACTAGCGTCCGGCGAGCAGTTCTTC
TRBJ2-7 | once | 13 | . | TRBV11-2 | CASSLAGVYEQYF | TGTGCCAGCAGCTTAGCAGGGGTCTACGAGCAGTACTTC
TRBJ1-2 | . | 12 | . | TRBV9 | CASSAEARGYTF | TGTGCCAGCAGCGCCGAAGCGCGTGGCTACACCTTC
TRBJ2-1 | . | 15 | . | TRBV4-1 | CASSQEEGSYNEQFF | TGCGCCAGCAGCCAAGAGGAGGGCTCCTACAATGAGCAGTTCTTC
TRBJ2-1 | . | 14 | TRBD1 | TRBV10-3 | CAIRAGQGNNEQFF | TGTGCCATCAGGGCGGGACAGGGAAACAATGAGCAGTTCTTC
TRBJ2-5 | few | 13 | . | TRBV28 | CASSPRDWETQYF | TGTGCCAGCAGCCCCCGGGATTGGGAGACCCAGTACTTC
TRBJ1-2 | . | 18 | TRBD1 | TRBV28 | CASSSRIRDRGKYYGYTF | TGTGCCAGCAGTTCAAGAATCCGGGACAGGGGGAAATACTATGGCTACACCTTC
TRBJ2-5 | . | 17 | TRBD2 | TRBV6-1 | CASSEGQGSGKRREQYF | TGTGCCAGCAGTGAAGGGCAGGGCAGCGGGAAGAGGCGAGAGCAGTACTTC
TRBJ2-1 | . | 16 | TRBD2 | TRBV2 | CASSESLSGGRDEQFF | TGTGCCAGCAGTGAATCCCTTAGCGGGGGGAGGGATGAGCAGTTCTTC
TRBJ1-5 | . | 16 | TRBD1 | TRBV28 | CASSLRPGQAHQPQHF | TGTGCCAGCAGTTTACGCCCGGGACAGGCCCATCAGCCCCAGCATTTT
TRBJ2-2 | . | 15 | TRBD2 | TRBV28 | CASSLYQRDGGELFF | TGTGCCAGCAGTTTATACCAGCGGGATGGCGGGGAGCTGTTTTTT
TRBJ2-1 | . | 17 | . | TRBV23-1 | CASSLPLDRSSYNEQFF | TGCGCCAGCAGCCTGCCCCTTGACAGGAGCTCCTACAATGAGCAGTTCTTC
TRBJ1-1 | once | 14 | . | TRBV19 | CARSIRTPNTEAFF | TGTGCCCGTAGTATCCGGACACCGAACACTGAAGCTTTCTTT
TRBJ2-7 | once | 13 | . | TRBV28 | CASSLTSSYEQYF | TGTGCCAGCAGTTTAACTAGCAGCTACGAGCAGTACTTC
TRBJ2-7 | . | 15 | TRBD2 | TRBV2 | CASKRELAAPYEQYF | TGTGCCAGCAAGCGGGAACTAGCGGCTCCCTACGAGCAGTACTTC
TRBJ1-5 | few | 15 | . | TRBV7-2 | CASSLDHGQNQPQHF | TGTGCCAGCAGCTTAGATCACGGACAGAATCAGCCCCAGCATTTT
TRBJ2-6 | . | 16 | TRBD1 | TRBV10-1 | CASRDRVPSGANVLTF | TGCGCCAGCCGGGACAGGGTTCCCTCTGGGGCCAACGTCCTGACTTTC
TRBJ2-1 | few | 16 | TRBD2 | TRBV5-1 | CASSLAREGLQNEQFF | TGCGCCAGCAGCTTGGCGCGGGAGGGGTTACAAAATGAGCAGTTCTTC
TRBJ1-6 | . | 16 | TRBD1 | TRBV5-1 | CASSYSGQLTNSPLHF | TGCGCCAGCAGCTACTCGGGACAGCTGACCAATTCACCCCTCCACTTT
TRBJ2-5 | . | 14 | TRBD2 | TRBV5-4 | CASSLELAEETQYF | TGTGCCAGCAGCTTGGAGCTAGCGGAAGAGACCCAGTACTTC
TRBJ1-1 | few | 13 | TRBD1 | TRBV9 | CASRSTGGTEAFF | TGTGCCAGCAGGTCCACAGGGGGCACTGAAGCTTTCTTT
TRBJ2-3 | few | 15 | . | TRBV5-4 | CASSRLAERADTQYF | TGTGCCAGCAGCAGATTAGCGGAGAGGGCAGATACGCAGTATTTT
TRBJ2-1 | . | 16 | . | TRBV5-1 | CASSLAGPSSGNEQFF | TGCGCCAGCAGCTTGGCCGGGCCGAGCTCAGGGAATGAGCAGTTCTTC
TRBJ2-1 | . | 15 | . | TRBV5-1 | CASSLARGSYNEQFF | TGCGCCAGCAGCTTGGCCAGGGGATCCTACAATGAGCAGTTCTTC
TRBJ2-3 | . | 14 | TRBD1 | TRBV18 | CASSLDRGLYTQYF | TGTGCCAGCTCATTGGACAGGGGATTGTATACGCAGTATTTT
TRBJ1-1 | . | 15 | TRBD1 | TRBV27 | CASSLLGQGNTEAFF | TGTGCCAGCAGTTTATTAGGACAGGGGAACACTGAAGCTTTCTTT
TRBJ1-3 | . | 13 | . | TRBV5-1 | CASSSYLGDTIYF | TGCGCCAGCAGTTCTTATCTCGGGGACACCATATATTTT
TRBJ1-3 | few | 15 | . | TRBV18 | CASSPASFSGNTIYF | TGTGCCAGCTCCCCCGCGAGTTTCTCTGGAAACACCATATATTTT
TRBJ1-5 | . | 14 | TRBD1 | TRBV25-1 | CASSGTGARRPQHF | TGTGCCAGCAGTGGGACAGGGGCTCGGAGGCCCCAGCATTTT
TRBJ2-1 | . | 13 | TRBD2 | TRBV19 | CASQRGGYNEQFF | TGTGCCAGTCAGCGGGGCGGGTACAATGAGCAGTTCTTC
TRBJ2-3 | . | 17 | . | TRBV4-1 | CASSQLWTKVSGDTQYF | TGCGCCAGCAGCCAATTATGGACTAAGGTATCGGGAGATACGCAGTATTTT
TRBJ2-7 | . | 18 | TRBD2 | TRBV4-1 | CASSPLGTSGVSSYEQYF | TGCGCCAGCAGCCCCTTGGGGACTAGCGGGGTCAGCTCCTACGAGCAGTACTTC
TRBJ2-7 | . | 14 | TRBD1 | TRBV5-1 | CASSPQGGEYEQYF | TGCGCCAGCAGCCCCCAAGGGGGCGAGTACGAGCAGTACTTC
TRBJ1-2 | . | 12 | . | TRBV29-1 | CSGGSGNYGYTF | TGCTCGGGGGGATCGGGTAACTATGGCTACACCTTC
TRBJ2-3 | . | 17 | TRBD2 | TRBV2 | CASSEARLAGITDTQYF | TGTGCCAGCAGTGAAGCCCGACTAGCGGGGATCACAGATACGCAGTATTTT
TRBJ2-1 | once | 18 | . | TRBV4-1 | CASSQRLPQGHNKREQFF | TGCGCCAGCAGCCAACGCCTACCACAGGGTCACAATAAGAGGGAGCAGTTCTTC
TRBJ2-4 | . | 13 | . | TRBV7-9 | CASSLGLENIQYF | TGTGCCAGCAGCTTAGGACTCGAAAACATTCAGTACTTC
TRBJ1-4 | . | 16 | TRBD1 | TRBV28 | CASIKPTGTGNEKLFF | TGTGCCAGCATAAAACCAACCGGGACAGGGAATGAAAAACTGTTTTTT
TRBJ1-5 | . | 15 | TRBD1 | TRBV6-6 | CASSYPGQGDQPQHF | TGTGCCAGCAGTTACCCGGGACAGGGGGACCAGCCCCAGCATTTT
TRBJ2-6 | . | 16 | . | TRBV4-2 | CASSKEQGREANVLTF | TGTGCCAGCAGCAAAGAACAGGGCCGGGAGGCCAACGTCCTGACTTTC
TRBJ1-1 | . | 15 | TRBD1 | TRBV30 | CAWRDYRGGNTEAFF | TGTGCCTGGAGGGACTACAGGGGGGGGAACACTGAAGCTTTCTTT
TRBJ2-6 | few | 14 | . | TRBV2 | CASHRSSGANVLTF | TGTGCCAGTCACAGGAGCTCTGGGGCCAACGTCCTGACTTTC
TRBJ2-1 | . | 16 | . | TRBV5-4 | CASSLAQGTIGNEQFF | TGTGCCAGCAGCTTGGCCCAGGGTACGATTGGCAATGAGCAGTTCTTC
TRBJ1-2 | . | 14 | TRBD1 | TRBV18 | CASSPRTGEGGYTF | TGTGCCAGCTCACCTCGGACAGGGGAGGGCGGCTACACCTTC